These 4 T cell receptor beta chains were sequenced from one sample in a study of vaccination effects on CD4 cells after COVID-19. ViraFEST used viral peptide pools to expand antigen-specific CD4+ T cells before sequencing. It was after approximately 11 days of culture that CD4+ T cells were isolated. Two doses of either BNT162b2 or mRNA-1273 were given to each participant. These TCRs are of unknown antigen specificity. The method was immunoSEQ multiplex PCR; TCRdb's version includes in-frame clones alone and lacks a portion of them. The sample includes 67,000 or so clones, about 80% of them seen just once. The source material was CD4+ T cells from PBMCs cultured with HCoV-229E spike peptides, sampled after COVID-19 vaccination. The receptors stem from a human donor who received a COVID-19 vaccine.

The chain joins TRBV28 to TRBJ1-2; 7 bases are shared with TRBD1. The ends lost 5 bases at V and 2 bases at J; junction bases unmatched: 5. The CDR3 consists of 14 residues. In germline, CDR1 is MDHEN, CDR2 SYDVKM. The CDR3 loop reads CASSLEQGNYGYTF. As DNA, the CDR3 is TGTGCCAGCAGTCTAGAACAGGGGAACTATGGCTACACCTTC.

The rearrangement uses TRBV25-1 and TRBJ1-6; no firm D call. Germline values: CDR1 MGHDK, CDR2 SYGVNS. Trimming pared 6 bases from V and 7 bases from J, leaving 16 bases between. There are 15 residues in the CDR3. DNA of the CDR3: TGTGCCAGCAGGGAGGCGGGGAAGGTGAATTCACCCCTCCACTTT. The encoded protein is CASREAGKVNSPLHF. Together with reference TRBV25-1 and TRBJ1-6, the CDR3 gives the full variable domain: EADIYQTPRYLVIGTGKKITLECSQTMGHDKMYWYQQDPGMELHLIHYSYGVNSTEKGDLSSESTVSRIRTEHFPLTLESARPSHTSQYLCASREAGKVNSPLHFGNGTRLTVT.

The V and J genes are TRBV27 and TRBJ1-1; D is unclear. Trimming pared 1 base from V and 0 bases from J, leaving 9 bases between. This CDR3 spans 15 amino acids. Germline V lookup: CDR1 MNHEY, CDR2 SMNVEV (reference sequence). The CDR3 protein is CASSLFAGVNTEAFF. The CDR3 DNA reads as TGTGCCAGCAGTTTATTCGCTGGGGTGAACACTGAAGCTTTCTTT.

The CDR3 sequence: CASSVGGESNQPQHF. CDR3 bases: TGTGCCAGCAGCGTAGGGGGGGAGAGCAATCAGCCCCAGCATTTT. V gene TRBV9 combines with J gene TRBJ1-5; D may be TRBD1 (5 bases). The CDR3 has 15 residues. V was trimmed by 0 bases and J by 1 base, leaving 8 bases between them. CDR1 is SGDLS, CDR2 YYNGEE, per germline.